The clone carrying this T cell receptor (beta chain) has just a few counts. Its antigen remains unidentified. Per germline, CDR1 LGHDT and CDR2 YNNKEL (reference sequence). V was trimmed by 3 bases and J by 0 bases, leaving 6 bases between them. This CDR3 is built from 14 residues. TCR alpha and TCR beta cDNA libraries carrying sample barcodes and UMIs came from 5'RACE with constant-segment primers. TCRdb independently ran MiXCR on the 5' RACE reads; one entry per CDR3 protein. The sample holds a few hundred thousand distinct CDR3 sequences, about 24% seen once. The sample is drawn from a study of T-cell memory formation after mild COVID-19. Points from the study as a whole: Day 15 to 85 contractors were CD4/CD8 balanced; later expanders leaned CD4+. Some SARS-CoV-2-responding clones were already detected in memory before infection.

The sample consisted of PBMCs or a T cell subset sorted from them (not recorded which). This sequence joins TRBV3-1 and TRBJ1-5, with a tentative D call TRBD1 (5 bases). The TCR sequence derives from an adult woman who had mild COVID-19 (a few samples of this study predate the infection). Cell type and time point are not known. The CDR3 here is CASSHQGSNQPQHF. CDR3 nucleotides: TGTGCCAGCAGCCACCAGGGTAGCAATCAGCCCCAGCATTTT.